This TCR beta chain appears in the sequencing data of a study of OX40 agonist ivuxolimab in advanced cancers. For the study at large: Patients undergoing dose escalation presented with hepatocellular carcinoma, melanoma, renal cell or head and neck cancer.

Patients who had autoimmune disease history or got systemic immunosuppression were left out. The study's findings and limits: Low normalized T-cell clonal expansion was also seen in some nonresponders.

A remark on this clone: Its specificity is not known.

CDR1 and CDR2 (germline): SGHVT, SQSDAQ. Trimming at V came to 5 bases and at J to 8 bases, leaving 5 bases not matched to a gene. The CDR3 contains 13 residues. Produced via immunoSEQ multiplex PCR; TCRdb's table is partial and in-frame only. The table lists roughly 70,000 clones, around 88% of them singletons. The sample here was CD4+ or CD8+ T cells sorted from blood, taken in a trial of the OX40 agonist ivuxolimab. The source is an adult with an advanced solid tumor such as melanoma, head and neck, liver or kidney cancer. The chain has TRBV7-4 and TRBJ1-2; 10 bases align to TRBD1. The CDR3 loop is CASSPGTGEGYTF. CDR3 DNA sequence: TGTGCCAGCAGCCCCGGGACAGGGGAAGGCTACACCTTC.